The following is a TCR beta chain sequence with its context. Measured with immunoSEQ multiplex PCR; TCRdb has only the in-frame clones, and not every one. The repertoire holds more than 300,000 clones, with around nine tenths as singletons. Specified treatment: approximately 18 received Ad26.COV2.S at low or high dose, single or two shots; several received placebo; per-sample allocation not given. Each sample was drawn 63 days after the first injection (of vaccine or placebo). The record originates from a study of Ad26.COV2.S vaccination and SARS-CoV-2 variants. Overall study: Ad26.COV2.S, an intramuscular injection, was given once or twice 56 days apart.

The receptor was isolated from a person aged 18-65 years who received the Ad26.COV2.S COVID-19 vaccine or a placebo. The sample here was peripheral blood, taken in a trial of Ad26.COV2.S vaccine versus placebo.

In nucleotides, the CDR3 is TGCAGCGTCCAAAGGTCGGCCGAGACCCAGTACTTC. It translates to CSVQRSAETQYF. The V gene is TRBV29-1, the J gene TRBJ2-5; D gene unclear. Germline lookup yields CDR1 SQVTM and CDR2 ANQGSEA. Deletions cut 6 bases from V and 5 bases from J, with 13 bases between. The CDR3 extends over 12 amino acids. The full variable domain, completed using reference TRBV29-1 and TRBJ2-5, is SAVISQKPSRDICQRGTSLTIQCQVDSQVTMMFWYRQQPGQSLTLIATANQGSEATYESGFVIDKFPISRPNLTFSTLTVSNMSPEDSSIYLCSVQRSAETQYFGPGTRLLVL.